These 25 T cell receptor beta chains share one sample of origin, sequenced in a study of T-cell memory formation after mild COVID-19. TCRdb itself ran the 5' RACE reads through MiXCR, one entry per CDR3 protein. There are 430,000 or so distinct CDR3 sequences in the sample; around a quarter occur only once, and around 12% lies in the top ten. The material sequenced was PBMCs or a T cell subset sorted from them (not recorded which). The receptor set was obtained from an adult woman who had mild COVID-19 (a few samples of this study predate the infection). Cell type and time point are not known.

The chain joins TRBV11-1 to TRBJ2-1; 11 nucleotides line up with TRBD2. This CDR3 region has 15 residues. The germline CDR1 and CDR2 sequences are SGHAT and FQDESV (reference sequence). V trimming: 4 bases; J trimming: 10 bases; junction bases outside the gene matches: 9. The DNA for the CDR3 is TGTGCCAGCAGCTCCACTAGCGGGAGTGCTTCAGAGCAGTTCTTC. It is translated as CASSSTSGSASEQFF.

The chain recombines TRBV3-1 with TRBJ2-1; 12 nucleotides line up with TRBD2. After removal of 1 base from V and 6 bases from J, the junction contained 7 bases not matched to a gene. Germline V gene data show CDR1 as LGHDT and CDR2 as YNNKEL (reference sequence). This CDR3 is 17 amino acids long. DNA for the CDR3: TGTGCCAGCAGCCAAGTTTATGGACTAGCGGGAACCAATGAGCAGTTCTTC. Its protein product is CASSQVYGLAGTNEQFF.

This clonotype was counted many times. The rearrangement links TRBV3-1 to TRBJ2-7; D is uncertain. CDR1 and CDR2 from the germline V gene are LGHDT and YNNKEL (reference sequence). V was trimmed by 0 bases and J by 3 bases, leaving 9 bases between them. This CDR3 is 14 amino acids long. CDR3 amino acids: CASSQDLAGYEQYF. The CDR3, as DNA: TGTGCCAGCAGCCAAGATCTGGCAGGCTACGAGCAGTACTTC.

This clonotype was seen a handful of times. The chain employs TRBV12-3 or TRBV12-4 and TRBJ1-1; D is unresolved. V was cut by 7 bases and J by 2 bases, with 14 bases left in between. The length of the CDR3 is 14 residues. Written as DNA, the CDR3 is TGTGCCAGCACCGTGACCCCAGGTAACACTGAAGCTTTCTTT. Protein sequence: CASTVTPGNTEAFF.

Only a few counts were recorded for this clonotype. The chain has TRBV24-1 and TRBJ2-1; TRBD2 matches at 11 bases. The ends lost 4 bases at V and 7 bases at J; junction bases unmatched: 8. The germline V gene has CDR1 KGHDR and CDR2 SFDVKD. The CDR3 contains 16 residues. CDR3 bases: TGTGCCACCAGTGACCGTACTAGCGGGAGTCGGAATGAGCAGTTCTTC. Protein sequence: CATSDRTSGSRNEQFF.

The chain couples TRBV20-1 to TRBJ1-2; 9 nucleotides line up with TRBD1. The CDR3 runs to 15 residues. CDR1 is DFQATT and CDR2 is SNEGSKA in the germline V gene (reference sequence). J gave up 0 bases and V 6 bases, and 8 bases lay outside the gene matches. Written as DNA, the CDR3 is TGCAGTGCCCGGGACAGGGAGAAGGCTAACTATGGCTACACCTTC. This encodes CSARDREKANYGYTF.

The table lists this clonotype with a few counts. This rearrangement joins TRBV12-3 or TRBV12-4 to TRBJ2-1, with 7 bases aligning to TRBD1. Unmatched junction bases numbered 5, after V lost 2 bases and J lost 4 bases. The CDR3 length is 15 residues. CDR3 amino acids: CASSLQETGYNEQFF. In nucleotides, the CDR3 is TGTGCCAGCAGTTTACAGGAGACAGGGTACAATGAGCAGTTCTTC.

This clonotype was counted a few times. The genes are TRBV20-1 and TRBJ2-3; D remains unclear. Germline V gene data show CDR1 as DFQATT and CDR2 as SNEGSKA (reference sequence). The CDR3 extends over 13 amino acids. Trimming stripped 3 bases from V and 5 bases from J, with 12 bases between. CDR3 loop: CSARGRLLDTQYF. The CDR3 bases are TGCAGTGCTAGGGGCCGACTTCTAGATACGCAGTATTTT.

This clonotype showed up just a few times. The gene calls are TRBV7-9 and TRBJ2-5; 14 bases are shared with TRBD2. The CDR3 contains 16 residues. The V segment lost 4 bases and the J segment 1 base; nucleotides outside the gene matches: 2. Germline CDR1 reads SEHNR; CDR2 reads FQNEAQ (reference sequence). CDR3 DNA: TGTGCCAGCAGCTGGGGACTAGCGGGAGCCCAAGAGACCCAGTACTTC. Its translation is CASSWGLAGAQETQYF.

As concerns this clonotype: One end of the junction is discordant with germline, which a read error may explain. V usage is TRBV7-9 and J usage is TRBJ2-1, with D uncertain. Germline loops: CDR1 SEHNR, CDR2 FQNEAQ (reference sequence). CDR3 length: 15 residues. The CDR3 is CASSLRRGKGHEKFF. The CDR3, as DNA: TGTGCCAGCAGCTTAAGGAGAGGAAAGGGTCATGAGAAGTTCTTC. The full variable domain, with the rest looked up from reference TRBV7-9 and TRBJ2-1, is DTGVSQNPRHKITKRGQNVTFRCDPISEHNRLYWYRQTLGQGPEFLTYFQNEAQLEKSRLLSDRFSAERPKGSFSTLEIQRTEQGDSAMYLCASSLRRGKGHEKFFGPGTRLTVL.

This clonotype was observed a few times. CDR3 sequence (DNA): TGCGCCAGCAGGCAACTAACAGGGGGAGTCTACGAGCAGTACTTC. It is translated as CASRQLTGGVYEQYF. The rearrangement uses TRBV4-1 and TRBJ2-7; TRBD1 agrees at 8 bases. Trimming removed 6 bases from V and 3 bases from J; junction bases left unmatched: 10. Germline CDR1 MGHRA, CDR2 YSYEKL. CDR3 length: 15 amino acids.

The V and J genes are TRBV2 and TRBJ1-5; D is perhaps TRBD1 (5 bases). CDR1 is SNHLY, CDR2 FYNNEI, per germline. V was trimmed by 5 bases and J by 0 bases, leaving 17 bases between them. The CDR3 covers 17 residues. The CDR3 DNA follows: TGTGCCAGCAGTCCGCGGGCAGGGAAGAATAGCAATCAGCCCCAGCATTTT. Translated, it gives CASSPRAGKNSNQPQHF.

The gene calls are TRBV5-4 and TRBJ2-3; maybe TRBD1 (5 bases). V dropped 4 bases and J dropped 4 bases, with 16 bases sitting between them. The length of the CDR3 is 15 residues. Germline CDR1 and CDR2: SGHNT and YYREEE (reference sequence). The CDR3 DNA is TGTGCCAGCAGCCCGCAGGGCCGTCGGCCAGATACGCAGTATTTT. Translated, it gives CASSPQGRRPDTQYF.

This clonotype was detected a few times. The chain links TRBV19 to TRBJ2-7, with a weak D call TRBD1 (6 bases). The CDR3 spans 13 residues. In germline, CDR1 is LNHDA, CDR2 SQIVND (reference sequence). Trimming left V 4 bases short and J 5 bases short, with 12 bases between. The CDR3 DNA follows: TGTGCCAGTAGTACCAATACAGGGAACGAGCAGTACTTC. It encodes CASSTNTGNEQYF.

This clonotype was detected a few times. The CDR3 nucleotides are TGCGCCAGCAGCCACGATCAAGGGACTAGCGGGGGCAATGAGCAGTTCTTC. Translated: CASSHDQGTSGGNEQFF. The rearrangement joins TRBV4-1 to TRBJ2-1; TRBD2 matches 14 bases. Germline values: CDR1 MGHRA, CDR2 YSYEKL. The CDR3 covers 17 residues. Trimming removed 3 bases from V and 6 bases from J; junction bases left unmatched: 7.

The rearrangement uses TRBV15 and TRBJ1-1; D is unclear. Trimming pared 0 bases from V and 3 bases from J, leaving 14 bases between. The germline gives CDR1 LNHNV, CDR2 YYDKDF (reference sequence). The CDR3 sequence is 16 residues long. CDR3 nucleotide sequence: TGTGCCACCAGCAGAGATCAGCGGGATGGCGACACTGAAGCTTTCTTT. It translates to CATSRDQRDGDTEAFF.

By frequency in the sample, this clonotype is medium-sized. The CDR3 sequence is CAWGQAYEQYF. CDR3 DNA sequence: TGTGCCTGGGGACAGGCCTACGAGCAGTACTTC. The chain carries TRBV30 and TRBJ2-7; the match to TRBD1 covers 7 bases. This CDR3 has 11 amino acids. V lost 5 bases, J lost 2 bases, and 0 bases stayed unmatched. Germline assignment: CDR1 GTSNPN and CDR2 SVGIG (reference sequence).

The table lists this clonotype with a few counts. This chain links TRBV12-3 or TRBV12-4 with TRBJ2-3; D not certain. The CDR3 is made up of 14 amino acids. V was shortened by 6 bases and J by 0 bases, with 10 bases between the two germline ends. The CDR3 DNA reads as TGTGCCAGCAGCGATCTTCCTAGCACAGATACGCAGTATTTT. Its translation: CASSDLPSTDTQYF.

This clonotype appeared a few times. The chain employs TRBV9 and TRBJ1-5; D gene unclear. CDR1 and CDR2 from the germline V gene are SGDLS and YYNGEE. Trimming pared 0 bases from V and 7 bases from J, leaving 11 bases between. There are 14 residues in the CDR3. The CDR3 here is CASSVDGSGQPQHF. CDR3 coding DNA: TGTGCCAGCAGCGTAGATGGGTCGGGGCAGCCCCAGCATTTT. The variable domain in full, with the rest retrieved from reference TRBV9 and TRBJ1-5, is DSGVTQTPKHLITATGQRVTLRCSPRSGDLSVYWYQQSLDQGLQFLIQYYNGEERAKGNILERFSAQQFPDLHSELNLSSLELGDSALYFCASSVDGSGQPQHFGDGTRLSIL.

The chain combines TRBV7-9 with TRBJ1-4; the match to TRBD1 covers 10 bases. This CDR3 is built from 16 residues. Per the germline V gene, CDR1 is SEHNR and CDR2 is FQNEAQ (reference sequence). V lost 2 bases to trimming and J lost 6 bases; unmatched junction nucleotides: 6. DNA of the CDR3: TGTGCCAGCAGCTTATCCCCCGGGACAGGGGATGAAAAACTGTTTTTT. Translation: CASSLSPGTGDEKLFF.

V is TRBV20-1 and J is TRBJ1-5, with unresolved D. Per germline, CDR1 DFQATT and CDR2 SNEGSKA (reference sequence). The CDR3 consists of 12 residues. V lost 6 bases, J lost 6 bases, and 12 bases lay in between. In DNA form, the CDR3 reads TGCAGTGCCGGACCGCCCGGTCAGCCCCAGCATTTT. Protein: CSAGPPGQPQHF.

This clonotype was seen a handful of times. This CDR3 is CSASRAGETYSPLHF. Here the CDR3 DNA reads TGCAGTGCTAGCCGGGCAGGGGAAACCTATTCACCCCTCCACTTT. The chain links TRBV20-1 to TRBJ1-6, with TRBD1 as a possible D gene (6 bases). Trimming took 3 bases from V and 8 from J, leaving 17 bases between them. CDR1 and CDR2 (germline): DFQATT, SNEGSKA (reference sequence). The CDR3 covers 15 residues.

The chain is built from TRBV18 and TRBJ2-5, with 8 nucleotides matching TRBD1. CDR1 and CDR2 (germline): KGHSH, LQKENI. V was pared by 3 bases and J by 4 bases, with 4 bases of the junction left unmatched. The CDR3 is made up of 14 amino acids. CDR3 bases: TGTGCCAGCTCACCCCCTGGACAGGGAGAGACCCAGTACTTC. Protein product: CASSPPGQGETQYF. The full variable domain, completed using reference TRBV18 and TRBJ2-5, is NAGVMQNPRHLVRRRGQEARLRCSPMKGHSHVYWYRQLPEEGLKFMVYLQKENIIDESGMPKERFSAEFPKEGPSILRIQQVVRGDSAAYFCASSPPGQGETQYFGPGTRLLVL.

V and J are TRBV5-1 and TRBJ2-1, with 9 nucleotides matching TRBD2. The germline CDR1 and CDR2 sequences are SGHRS and YFSETQ. V shed 0 bases, J shed 10 bases, and the junction held 14 bases outside the gene matches. This CDR3 contains 17 residues. Written as DNA, the CDR3 is TGCGCCAGCAGCTTGGATTGGCGGGGGGGATTAGGGCCGGAGCAGTTCTTC. This encodes CASSLDWRGGLGPEQFF.

V usage is TRBV4-2 and J usage is TRBJ2-2; a weak D match, TRBD1 (6 bases). The germline V gene encodes CDR1 LGHNA and CDR2 YNFKEQ. Trimming removed 4 bases at V and 6 bases at J, with 18 bases between. This CDR3 is built from 16 residues. CDR3 residues: CASSPRDGQFPGELFF. The CDR3 DNA reads as TGTGCCAGCAGCCCCAGGGATGGACAGTTCCCCGGGGAGCTGTTTTTT.